Presented here are 17 T cell receptor beta chains from one specimen sequenced in a study of OX40 agonist ivuxolimab in advanced cancers. The protocol was immunoSEQ multiplex PCR, while the TCRdb copy is restricted to in-frame clones and leaves out a portion. The data contain 40,000 to 60,000 clones, about three quarters of them singletons. Specimen: CD4+ or CD8+ T cells sorted from blood, collected in a trial of the OX40 agonist ivuxolimab. Every receptor here comes from an adult with an advanced solid tumor such as melanoma, head and neck, liver or kidney cancer.

This clone showed up just once. The chain has TRBV27 and TRBJ1-2; 8 nucleotides line up with TRBD1. Germline CDR1 and CDR2: MNHEY and SMNVEV (reference sequence). Trimming removed 5 bases from V and 2 bases from J; junction bases left unmatched: 7. This CDR3 region has 15 residues. CDR3 bases: TGTGCCAGCAGTGGTACAGGGGGGCTAAACTATGGCTACACCTTC. This sequence encodes CASSGTGGLNYGYTF.

V and J are TRBV5-1 and TRBJ1-2; possible D gene TRBD1, 5 bases. The V end was cut by 0 bases, the J end by 5 bases, with 11 bases between. Germline CDR1 reads SGHRS; CDR2 reads YFSETQ. The CDR3 contains 14 residues. The CDR3 sequence: CASSLEPGNYGYTF. CDR3 DNA sequence: TGCGCCAGCAGCTTGGAGCCAGGGAATTATGGCTACACCTTC.

The chain recombines TRBV2 with TRBJ2-1, with D unresolved. Trimming pared 6 bases from V and 8 bases from J, leaving 8 bases between. CDR1 and CDR2 from the germline V gene are SNHLY and FYNNEI. CDR3 length: 11 amino acids. The CDR3 coding sequence is TGTGCCAGCAGCTATGACGATGAGCAGTTCTTC. Its protein product is CASSYDDEQFF.

A single count supports this clone. V is TRBV2 and J is TRBJ2-7; 8 bases map to TRBD1. The junction had 9 bases not matched to a gene; V was cut back by 5 bases and J by 6 bases. Germline V lookup: CDR1 SNHLY, CDR2 FYNNEI. The CDR3 is 14 amino acids. Here the CDR3 reads CASSHRGSVREQYF. CDR3 nucleotides: TGTGCCAGCAGTCACAGGGGGAGCGTTCGCGAGCAGTACTTC.

The CDR3 nucleotides read TGTGCCAGTAGTTCTGGACTAGCCTTTTCCTACGAGCAGTACTTC. This sequence encodes CASSSGLAFSYEQYF. The chain has TRBV19 and TRBJ2-7; 8 bases map to TRBD2. After removal of 5 bases from V and 1 base from J, the junction contained 7 bases not matched to a gene. In germline, CDR1 is LNHDA, CDR2 SQIVND (reference sequence). The CDR3 is 15 amino acids.

The CDR3 DNA reads as TGTGCCAGCAGGACAACAGGGACTAATGAAAAACTGTTTTTT. It translates to CASRTTGTNEKLFF. The rearrangement joins TRBV5-6 to TRBJ1-4; perhaps TRBD1 as D (6 bases). In germline, CDR1 is SGHDT, CDR2 YYEEEE. The CDR3 length is 14 residues. V was pared by 5 bases and J by 2 bases, with 10 bases between.

The chain links TRBV7-2 to TRBJ1-2, with D possibly TRBD1 on 5 matching bases. Looked up from germline, CDR1 is SGHTA and CDR2 is FQGNSA. V gave up 0 bases and J gave up 4 bases, with 12 bases separating them. This CDR3 comprises 15 residues. CDR3 in DNA: TGTGCCAGCAGCTTAGCGCGACAGCCATCCTATGGCTACACCTTC. Translated: CASSLARQPSYGYTF.

This clone appeared once. The V gene is TRBV2, the J gene TRBJ2-5; 12 bases match TRBD2. Germline lookup yields CDR1 SNHLY and CDR2 FYNNEI. The J segment lost 4 bases and the V segment lost 2 bases, leaving 11 bases of the junction unmatched. This CDR3 contains 18 residues. The CDR3 protein is CASSELTSGSPRRETQYF. In nucleotides, the CDR3 is TGTGCCAGCAGTGAATTGACTAGCGGGAGCCCTAGACGAGAGACCCAGTACTTC.

CDR3 in DNA: TGTGCCAGCAGCTTGAGGGGGGCGGACACTGAAGCTTTCTTT. Protein sequence: CASSLRGADTEAFF. The V call is TRBV5-6, the J call TRBJ1-1, with a possible D match to TRBD1 (6 bases). V gave up 1 base and J gave up 3 bases, with 10 bases separating them. Germline-derived CDR1 and CDR2 are SGHDT and YYEEEE. This CDR3 is built from 14 residues.

This rearrangement joins TRBV19 to TRBJ1-5, with unresolved D. The CDR3 runs 14 residues. Germline CDR1 LNHDA, CDR2 SQIVND (reference sequence). V gave up 5 bases and J gave up 6 bases, with 14 bases separating them. The CDR3 coding sequence is TGTGCCAGTAGTCCTCCCATGAGGTTTCAGCCCCAGCATTTT. This translates into CASSPPMRFQPQHF.

The chain carries TRBV6-1 and TRBJ1-5; no firm D call. This CDR3 has 20 residues. Trimming pared 1 base from V and 11 bases from J, leaving 33 bases between. The V gene's germline CDR1 is MNHNS and CDR2 SASEGT. CDR3 in DNA: TGTGCCAGCAGTGAAGTGAGGCAATACCGAATAAATCATCAGCATTTAGCCCAGCATTTT. It codes for CASSEVRQYRINHQHLAQHF.

This clone has just one count. This chain uses TRBV19 with TRBJ2-7, with TRBD1 matching over 12 bases. Trimming cost V 7 bases and J 4 bases; bases outside gene matches: 2. There are 13 residues in the CDR3. Germline CDR1 and CDR2: LNHDA and SQIVND (reference sequence). CDR3 bases: TGTGCCAGTACGGGACAGGGGGCTTACGAGCAGTACTTC. Translating it yields CASTGQGAYEQYF.

The chain carries TRBV5-1 and TRBJ1-1; 8 positions match TRBD1. CDR3 length equals 15 residues. The germline CDR1 and CDR2 sequences are SGHRS and YFSETQ. Trimming removed 3 bases from V and 3 bases from J; junction bases left unmatched: 7. CDR3 sequence (DNA): TGCGCCAGCAGCTCCACCGGGACAGGAGACACTGAAGCTTTCTTT. Amino acids: CASSSTGTGDTEAFF.

This sequence joins TRBV7-6 and TRBJ1-1, with D perhaps matching TRBD1 (5 bases). This CDR3 contains 15 residues. Germline assignment: CDR1 SGHVS and CDR2 FNYEAQ. V was pared by 2 bases and J by 0 bases, with 10 bases between. As DNA, the CDR3 is TGTGCCAGCAGCTTATCTGGGGGGATGAACACTGAAGCTTTCTTT. This translates into CASSLSGGMNTEAFF.

The chain recombines TRBV6-4 with TRBJ2-7; D unresolved. Germline V gene lookup returns CDR1 MRHNA and CDR2 SNTAGT. The CDR3 has 14 amino acids. Between the trimmed V and J ends, which lost 8 bases and 6 bases, there was a span of 20 bases. CDR3: CASVAAGLQCEQYF. In DNA form, the CDR3 reads TGTGCCAGCGTCGCGGCAGGCCTTCAGTGCGAGCAGTACTTC.

V usage is TRBV5-1 and J usage is TRBJ2-3; D gene uncertain. Per the germline V gene, CDR1 is SGHRS and CDR2 is YFSETQ. CDR3 length equals 14 residues. V was pared by 0 bases and J by 1 base, with 6 bases between. The CDR3 is CASSLEGRTDTQYF. DNA for the CDR3: TGCGCCAGCAGCTTGGAGGGTCGCACAGATACGCAGTATTTT.

The rearrangement joins TRBV29-1 to TRBJ2-2, with D hard to call. Germline V gene sequence: CDR1 SQVTM, CDR2 ANQGSEA. The CDR3 consists of 16 residues. The germline V and J ends were trimmed by 4 bases and 0 bases, with 15 bases remaining between them. Written as DNA, the CDR3 is TGCAGCGTTGGCGCCCCGGCCGGATCGAACACCGGGGAGCTGTTTTTT. It translates to CSVGAPAGSNTGELFF.